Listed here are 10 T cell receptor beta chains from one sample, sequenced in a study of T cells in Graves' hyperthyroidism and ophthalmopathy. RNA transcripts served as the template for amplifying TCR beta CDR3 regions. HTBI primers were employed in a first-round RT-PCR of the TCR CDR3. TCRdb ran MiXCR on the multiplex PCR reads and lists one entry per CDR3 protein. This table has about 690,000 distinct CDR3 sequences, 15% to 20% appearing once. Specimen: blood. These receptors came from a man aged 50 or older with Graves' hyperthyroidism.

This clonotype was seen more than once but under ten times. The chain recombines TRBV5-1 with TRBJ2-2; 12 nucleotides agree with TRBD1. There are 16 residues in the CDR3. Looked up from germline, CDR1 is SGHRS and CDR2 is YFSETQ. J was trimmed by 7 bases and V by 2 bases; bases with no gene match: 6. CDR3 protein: CASSFTGTGGSGELFF. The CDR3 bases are TGCGCCAGCAGCTTCACCGGGACAGGGGGCAGCGGGGAGCTGTTTTTT.

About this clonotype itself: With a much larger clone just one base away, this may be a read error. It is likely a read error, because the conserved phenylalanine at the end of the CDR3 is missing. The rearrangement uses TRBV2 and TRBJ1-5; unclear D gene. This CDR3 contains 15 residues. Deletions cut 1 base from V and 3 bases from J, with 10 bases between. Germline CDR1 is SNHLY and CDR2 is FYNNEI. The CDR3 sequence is CASSEVGFVNQPQHL. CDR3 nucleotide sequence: TGTGCCAGCAGTGAAGTAGGGTTTGTCAATCAGCCCCAGCATCTT.

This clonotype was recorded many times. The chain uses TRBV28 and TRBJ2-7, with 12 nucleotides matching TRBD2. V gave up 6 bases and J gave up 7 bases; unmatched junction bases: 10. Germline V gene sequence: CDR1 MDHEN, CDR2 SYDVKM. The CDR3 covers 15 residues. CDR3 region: CASSHRLAGEVEQYF. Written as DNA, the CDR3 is TGTGCCAGCAGCCATAGACTAGCGGGAGAGGTTGAGCAGTACTTC. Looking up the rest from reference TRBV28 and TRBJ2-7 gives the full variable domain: DVKVTQSSRYLVKRTGEKVFLECVQDMDHENMFWYRQDPGLGLRLIYFSYDVKMKEKGDIPEGYSVSREKKERFSLILESASTNQTSMYLCASSHRLAGEVEQYFGPGTRLTVT.

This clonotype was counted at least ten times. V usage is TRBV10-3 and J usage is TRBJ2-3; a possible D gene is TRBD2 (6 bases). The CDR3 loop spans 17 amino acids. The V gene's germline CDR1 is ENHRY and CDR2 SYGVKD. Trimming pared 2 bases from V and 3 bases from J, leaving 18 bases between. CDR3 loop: CAISEVYSGMSTDTQYF. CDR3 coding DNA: TGTGCCATCAGTGAGGTGTATAGCGGTATGTCGACAGATACGCAGTATTTT.

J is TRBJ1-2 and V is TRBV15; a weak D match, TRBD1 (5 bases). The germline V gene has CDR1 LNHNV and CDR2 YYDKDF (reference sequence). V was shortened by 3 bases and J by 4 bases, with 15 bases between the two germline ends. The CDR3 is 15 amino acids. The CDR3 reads CATSSGRTGAYGYTF. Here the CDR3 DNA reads TGTGCCACCAGCAGCGGAAGAACAGGTGCCTATGGCTACACCTTC.

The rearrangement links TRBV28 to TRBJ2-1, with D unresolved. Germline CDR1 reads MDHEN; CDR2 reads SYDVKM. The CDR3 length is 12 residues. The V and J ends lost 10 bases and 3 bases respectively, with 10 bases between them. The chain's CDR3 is CAIWGGYNEQFF. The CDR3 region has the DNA TGTGCCATTTGGGGTGGCTACAATGAGCAGTTCTTC.

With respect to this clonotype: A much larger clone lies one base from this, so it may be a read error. CDR3 sequence: CVSLKRSTDTQYF. The DNA of the CDR3 is TGTGTCAGCCTCAAGCGGAGCACAGATACGCAGTATTTT. This chain uses TRBV7-9 with TRBJ2-3, with D possibly TRBD2 on 5 matching bases. The CDR3 loop spans 13 amino acids. CDR1 and CDR2 from the germline V gene are SEHNR and FQNEAQ (reference sequence).

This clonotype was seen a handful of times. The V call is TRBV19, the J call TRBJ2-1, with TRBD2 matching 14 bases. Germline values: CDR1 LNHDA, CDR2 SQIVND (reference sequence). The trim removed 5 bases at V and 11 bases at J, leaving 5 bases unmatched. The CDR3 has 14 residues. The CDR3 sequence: CASSEGLAGVKQFF. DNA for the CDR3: TGTGCCAGTAGTGAGGGACTAGCGGGAGTGAAGCAGTTCTTC.

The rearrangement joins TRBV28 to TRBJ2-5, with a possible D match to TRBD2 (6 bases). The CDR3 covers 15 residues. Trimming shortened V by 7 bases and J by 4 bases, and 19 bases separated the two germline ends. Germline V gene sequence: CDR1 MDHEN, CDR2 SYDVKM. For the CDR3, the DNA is TGTGCCAGCACCTCGGGAGCGGTGGGGGGAGAGACCCAGTACTTC. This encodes CASTSGAVGGETQYF.

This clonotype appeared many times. For the CDR3, the DNA is TGTGCCAGCTCACCGTCATGGGCCCAGTACTTC. Translated: CASSPSWAQYF. The chain employs TRBV18 and TRBJ2-5, with D unclear. This CDR3 is 11 amino acids long. The V gene lost 3 bases and the J gene lost 9 bases, with 8 bases spanning the gap. Germline V gene sequence: CDR1 KGHSH, CDR2 LQKENI. Full variable domain (outside the CDR3, taken from reference TRBV18 and TRBJ2-5): NAGVMQNPRHLVRRRGQEARLRCSPMKGHSHVYWYRQLPEEGLKFMVYLQKENIIDESGMPKERFSAEFPKEGPSILRIQQVVRGDSAAYFCASSPSWAQYFGPGTRLLVL.